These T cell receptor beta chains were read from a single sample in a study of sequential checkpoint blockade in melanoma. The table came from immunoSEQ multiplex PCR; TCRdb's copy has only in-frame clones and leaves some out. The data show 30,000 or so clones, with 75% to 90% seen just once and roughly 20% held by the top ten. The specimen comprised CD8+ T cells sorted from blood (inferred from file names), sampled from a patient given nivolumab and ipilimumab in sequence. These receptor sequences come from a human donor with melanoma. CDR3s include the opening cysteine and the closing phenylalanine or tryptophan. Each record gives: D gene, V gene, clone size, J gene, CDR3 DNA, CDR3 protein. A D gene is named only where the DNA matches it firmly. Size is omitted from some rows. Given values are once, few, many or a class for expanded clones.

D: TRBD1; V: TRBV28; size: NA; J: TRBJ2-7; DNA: TGTGGCTCTGGAAGGGGGCGATACGAGCAGTACTTC; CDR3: CGSGRGRYEQYF
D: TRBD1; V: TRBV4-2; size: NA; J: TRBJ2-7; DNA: TGTGCCAGCAGCCAAGAACAGACAGGGATTGCCTACGAGCAGTACTTC; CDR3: CASSQEQTGIAYEQYF
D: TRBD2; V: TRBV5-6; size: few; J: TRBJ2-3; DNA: TGTGCCAGCAGCTTGATGAGCGGGGGGAACACAGATACGCAGTATTTT; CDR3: CASSLMSGGNTDTQYF
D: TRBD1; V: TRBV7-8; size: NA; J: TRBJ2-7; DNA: TGTGCCAGCAGCTTAAACAGCCCGGGACAGGAAGGTTACGAGCAGTACTTC; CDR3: CASSLNSPGQEGYEQYF
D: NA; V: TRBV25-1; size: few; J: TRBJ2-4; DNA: TGTGCCAGCAGTGAACAGGGAGGGGGAAGGAACATTCAGTACTTC; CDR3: CASSEQGGGRNIQYF
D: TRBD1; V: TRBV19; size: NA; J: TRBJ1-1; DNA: TGTGCCAGTAGTATCTTCGGGACAGGGTACACTGAAGCTTTCTTT; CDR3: CASSIFGTGYTEAFF
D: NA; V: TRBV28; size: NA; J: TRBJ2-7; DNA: TGTGCCAGCAGTCCCGGAGCGGCCTACGAGCAGTACTTC; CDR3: CASSPGAAYEQYF
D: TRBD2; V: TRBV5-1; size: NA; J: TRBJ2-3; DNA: TGCGCCAGCAGCTTTCGCGGGGGGCTACAGAGCACAGATACGCAGTATTTT; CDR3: CASSFRGGLQSTDTQYF
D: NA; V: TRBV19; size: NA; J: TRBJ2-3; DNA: TGTGCCAGTAGTATAGCCCAGGGCACAGATACGCAGTATTTT; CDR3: CASSIAQGTDTQYF
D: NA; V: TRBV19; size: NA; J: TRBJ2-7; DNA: TGTGCCAGTAGTATAGGGCTGGCAGCCTACGAGCAGTACTTC; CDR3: CASSIGLAAYEQYF
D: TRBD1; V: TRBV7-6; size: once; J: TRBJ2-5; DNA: TGTGCCAGCAGCTTAGGGCCCGGGACAGGGGTGGAGACCCAGTACTTC; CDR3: CASSLGPGTGVETQYF
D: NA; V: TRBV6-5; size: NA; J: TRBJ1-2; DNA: TGTGCCAGCAGTTGTCTAGACTGTCTAAACTATGGCTACACCTTC; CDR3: CASSCLDCLNYGYTF
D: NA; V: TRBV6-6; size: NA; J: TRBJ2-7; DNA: TGTGCCAGCAGCCCGACTAGTGTCGCGCAGTACTTC; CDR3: CASSPTSVAQYF
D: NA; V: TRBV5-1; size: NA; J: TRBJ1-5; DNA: TGCGCCAGCAGCCCCGGGACAAATAGCAATCAGCCCCAGCATTTT; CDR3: CASSPGTNSNQPQHF
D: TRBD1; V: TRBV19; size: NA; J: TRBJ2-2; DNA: TGTGCCAGTAGTTATATTCCAGGGGGAGATAACACCGGGGAGCTGTTTTTT; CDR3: CASSYIPGGDNTGELFF
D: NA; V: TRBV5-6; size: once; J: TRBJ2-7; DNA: TGTGCCAGCAGCTATACAGGGCTCCACGAGCAGTACTTC; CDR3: CASSYTGLHEQYF
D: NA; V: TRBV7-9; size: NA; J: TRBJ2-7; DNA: TGTGCCAGCAGAGGGACACAGAGCTCCTACGAGCAGTACTTC; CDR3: CASRGTQSSYEQYF
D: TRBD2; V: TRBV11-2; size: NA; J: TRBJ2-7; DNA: TGTGCCAGCAGGGCTAGCGGGAGTTACGAGCAGTACTTC; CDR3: CASRASGSYEQYF
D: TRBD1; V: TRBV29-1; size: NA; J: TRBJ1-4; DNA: TGCAGCGTTCCCGGGACAGGGGGCGAAGAAAAACTGTTTTTT; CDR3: CSVPGTGGEEKLFF
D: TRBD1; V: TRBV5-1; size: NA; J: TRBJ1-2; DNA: TGCGCCAGCAGCGTCGGACAGGGGGCTTATGGCTACACCTTC; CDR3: CASSVGQGAYGYTF
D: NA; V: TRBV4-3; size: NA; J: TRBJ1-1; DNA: TGCGCCAGCAGCCAAGATCGCCGGAAAGGGGGAACTGAAGCTTTCTTT; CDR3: CASSQDRRKGGTEAFF
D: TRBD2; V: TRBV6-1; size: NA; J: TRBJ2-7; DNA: TGTGCCACCAGTGTCGGAGCGGGACCCTCCTACGAGCAGTACTTC; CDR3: CATSVGAGPSYEQYF
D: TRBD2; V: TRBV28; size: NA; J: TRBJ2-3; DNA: TGTGCCAGCAGCCAAGGGACTAGCGGGGGGTCAGATACGCAGTATTTT; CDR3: CASSQGTSGGSDTQYF
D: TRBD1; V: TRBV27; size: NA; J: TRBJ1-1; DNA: TGTGCCAGCAGTTTATCGTCAGGGGGACTCACTGAAGCTTTCTTT; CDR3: CASSLSSGGLTEAFF
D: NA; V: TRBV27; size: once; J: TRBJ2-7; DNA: TGTGCCAGCAGTTTGGGGGGGGGCCGATACGAGCAGTACTTC; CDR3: CASSLGGGRYEQYF
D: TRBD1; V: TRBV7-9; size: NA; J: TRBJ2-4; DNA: TGTGCCAGCAGCTTAGCACAGGGGAACATTCAGTACTTC; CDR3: CASSLAQGNIQYF
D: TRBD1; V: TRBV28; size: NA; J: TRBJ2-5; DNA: TGTGCCAGCAGTTTAGACAGGGAGGAGACCCAGTACTTC; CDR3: CASSLDREETQYF
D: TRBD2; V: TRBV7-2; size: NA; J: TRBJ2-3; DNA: TGTGCCAGCAGCTTCCCACTAGCGGACAGCACAGATACGCAGTATTTT; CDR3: CASSFPLADSTDTQYF
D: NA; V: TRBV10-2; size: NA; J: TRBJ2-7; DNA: TGCGCCAGCAGTGAAGCGTACGAGCAGTACTTC; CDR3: CASSEAYEQYF
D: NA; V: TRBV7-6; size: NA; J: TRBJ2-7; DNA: TGTGCCAGCAGCTTAGGGACAAGCCTATACGAGCAGTACTTC; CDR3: CASSLGTSLYEQYF
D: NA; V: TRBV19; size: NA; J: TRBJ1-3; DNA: TGTGCCAGTAGTGCTATCGGACAAAACTCTGGAAACACCATATATTTT; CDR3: CASSAIGQNSGNTIYF
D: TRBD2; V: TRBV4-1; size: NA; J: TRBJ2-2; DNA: TGCGCCAGCAGCCAAAGACGGGAGGGAGGGTACACCGGGGAGCTGTTTTTT; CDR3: CASSQRREGGYTGELFF
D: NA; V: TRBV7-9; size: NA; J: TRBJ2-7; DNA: TGTGCCAGCAGCGTATCCGGGACACAGGGAATCCCCTACGAGCAGTACTTC; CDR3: CASSVSGTQGIPYEQYF
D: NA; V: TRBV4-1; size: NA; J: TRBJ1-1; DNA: TGCGCCAGCAGCCAGGCCCCGGGACACCCGAACACTGAAGCTTTCTTT; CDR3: CASSQAPGHPNTEAFF
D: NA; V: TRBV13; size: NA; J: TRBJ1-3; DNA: TGTGCCAGCAGCTTAGGGCGGGTCAGGAACACCATATATTTT; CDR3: CASSLGRVRNTIYF
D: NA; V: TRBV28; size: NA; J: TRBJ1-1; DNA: TGTGCCAGCAGTCAGAAGACAGGATTAAACACTGAAGCTTTCTTT; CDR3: CASSQKTGLNTEAFF
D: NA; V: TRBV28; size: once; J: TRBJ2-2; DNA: TGTGCCAGCAGTCAATCCACCGGGGAGCTGTTTTTT; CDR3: CASSQSTGELFF
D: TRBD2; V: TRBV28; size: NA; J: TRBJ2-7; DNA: TGTGCCAGCGGTGGGGGGGAGTCCTACGAGCAGTACTTC; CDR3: CASGGGESYEQYF
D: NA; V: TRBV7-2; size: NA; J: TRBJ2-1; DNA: TGTGCCAGCAGCTGGGGCGGGACCTCCTACAATGAGCAGTTCTTC; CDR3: CASSWGGTSYNEQFF
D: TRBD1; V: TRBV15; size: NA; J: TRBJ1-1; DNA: TGTGCCACCAGCCCGGACAGGGTGGCCACTGAAGCTTTCTTT; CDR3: CATSPDRVATEAFF
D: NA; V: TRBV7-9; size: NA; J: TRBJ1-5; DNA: TGTGCCAGCAGCTTGGGCACAGCAAATCAGCCCCAGCATTTT; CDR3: CASSLGTANQPQHF
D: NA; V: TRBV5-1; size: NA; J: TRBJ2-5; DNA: TGCGCCAGCAGCTCCACAGGGTTGAGAGAGGAGCAGTACTTC; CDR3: CASSSTGLREEQYF
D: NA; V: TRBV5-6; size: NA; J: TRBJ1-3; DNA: TGTGCCAGCAGCTGGGGGGACGTTGGAAACACCATATATTTT; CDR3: CASSWGDVGNTIYF
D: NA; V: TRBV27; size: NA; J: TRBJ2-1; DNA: TGTGCCAGTAACCGAGGGATTTACTCCTACAATGAGCAGTTCTTC; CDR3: CASNRGIYSYNEQFF